This is a list of T cell receptor beta chains from one sample in a study of spatial heterogeneity in lung cancer. TCRdb re-analysed the 5' RACE reads in MiXCR, keeping a single row per CDR3 protein. This sample has approximately 39,000 distinct CDR3 sequences, with around 5.8% found just once. The source was PBMCs, collected at surgery. These receptor sequences come from a male donor with early-stage non-small cell lung cancer. The CDR3 runs from the conserved cysteine through the conserved F or W. A D gene is named only where the DNA matches it firmly. For some rows the clone size is stated as once, few or many, or as a class when expanded; others skip it.

CDR3 length | D gene | J gene | clone size | V gene | CDR3 DNA | CDR3 protein
16 | TRBD1 | TRBJ2-7 | few | TRBV7-9 | TGTGCCAGCAGCTTACCCCTTAGGACAGGCACCTACGAGCAGTACTTC | CASSLPLRTGTYEQYF
16 | TRBD1 | TRBJ1-4 | few | TRBV5-5 | TGTGCCAGCAGCTCCGGACAGGGGGCCGAAGGTGAAAAACTGTTTTTT | CASSSGQGAEGEKLFF
16 | TRBD1 | TRBJ2-2 | - | TRBV12-3/TRBV12-4 | TGTGCCAGCAGGGGGACAGGGCCCGCGAACACCGGGGAGCTGTTTTTT | CASRGTGPANTGELFF
14 | - | TRBJ1-3 | many | TRBV12-3/TRBV12-4 | TGTGCCAGCAGTTTTGACAGCTCTGGAAACACCATATATTTT | CASSFDSSGNTIYF
22 | TRBD2 | TRBJ2-2 | many | TRBV7-8 | TGTGCCAGCAGCTTAGCCCGGGACAGATACACACTAGCGGGCACGAACACCGGGGAGCTGTTTTTT | CASSLARDRYTLAGTNTGELFF
13 | - | TRBJ1-2 | many | TRBV6-6 | TGTGCCAGCATGGACGGAATTGTCTATGGCTACACCTTC | CASMDGIVYGYTF
16 | - | TRBJ1-3 | many | TRBV18 | TGTGCCAGCTCACCACCGAAATACCGCTCTGGAAACACCATATATTTT | CASSPPKYRSGNTIYF
17 | - | TRBJ1-6 | - | TRBV5-5 | TGTGCCAGCAGCTTGGCCGGACTGGGCTCCTATAATTCACCCCTCCACTTT | CASSLAGLGSYNSPLHF
16 | TRBD1 | TRBJ2-3 | many | TRBV25-1 | TGTGCCAGCAGCCCCTCTCCGGGACAGGGAGCAGATACGCAGTATTTT | CASSPSPGQGADTQYF
14 | TRBD1 | TRBJ1-2 | many | TRBV29-1 | TGCAGCGTTGAACAGGACAGGGATCACTATGGCTACACCTTC | CSVEQDRDHYGYTF
18 | - | TRBJ2-3 | - | TRBV5-1 | TGCGCCAGCAGCTTCCCTCAGACAGGACATGGGTCCACAGATACGCAGTATTTT | CASSFPQTGHGSTDTQYF
13 | - | TRBJ1-2 | many | TRBV2 | TGTGCCAGCAGTGAACAGGGGAATGGTGGCTACACCTTC | CASSEQGNGGYTF
15 | - | TRBJ2-6 | - | TRBV2 | TGTGCCAGCAGGAAAAGGGGCGCTGGGGCCAACGTCCTGACTTTC | CASRKRGAGANVLTF
15 | - | TRBJ2-7 | few | TRBV20-1 | TGCAGTGCTAGCGTCGGCGCGACTAGTACTGACGAGCAGTACTTC | CSASVGATSTDEQYF
15 | - | TRBJ1-5 | - | TRBV2 | TGTGCCAGCAGTGAATTTGACGGTGCGCTGGGGCCCCAGCATTTT | CASSEFDGALGPQHF
13 | TRBD1 | TRBJ1-2 | many | TRBV28 | TGTGCCAGCAGTTCCCAGGGGGCTCGAGGCTACACCTTC | CASSSQGARGYTF
14 | - | TRBJ2-5 | many | TRBV5-5 | TGTGCCAGCAGCTTGGCCGCCGTTGAAGAGACCCAGTACTTC | CASSLAAVEETQYF
12 | - | TRBJ1-1 | many | TRBV12-3/TRBV12-4 | TGTGCCAGCAGAACTGATCAGGGTGAAGCTTTCTTT | CASRTDQGEAFF
14 | - | TRBJ2-7 | few | TRBV5-1 | TGCGCCAGCAGCTTGGTTCAGGGGTCCTACGAGCAGTACTTC | CASSLVQGSYEQYF
15 | - | TRBJ1-1 | few | TRBV12-5 | TGTGCTAGTGGTCTTCACCCCGGGGGGAACACTGAAGCTTTCTTT | CASGLHPGGNTEAFF
11 | - | TRBJ1-1 | many | TRBV7-9 | TGTGCCAGCAGCAAGAACACTGAAGCTTTCTTT | CASSKNTEAFF
15 | TRBD1 | TRBJ2-5 | many | TRBV5-1 | TGCGCCAGCAGCCCACCGGGGACAGGGGGAGAGACCCAGTACTTC | CASSPPGTGGETQYF
16 | TRBD1 | TRBJ2-3 | many | TRBV2 | TGTGCCAGCAGGAGGAGTCCGGGACAGGCCACAGATACGCAGTATTTT | CASRRSPGQATDTQYF
13 | - | TRBJ1-3 | - | TRBV5-1 | TGCGCCAGCAGCTTGGGGCCTGCTCGCACCATATATTTT | CASSLGPARTIYF
11 | - | TRBJ1-2 | many | TRBV7-9 | TGTGCCAGCAGCTTAGAAAGTGGCTACACCTTC | CASSLESGYTF
14 | TRBD1 | TRBJ1-5 | few | TRBV7-3 | TGTGCCAGCAGCTCACTGGGACAGAATCAGCCCCAGCATTTT | CASSSLGQNQPQHF
15 | TRBD2 | TRBJ2-5 | many | TRBV20-1 | TGCAGTGCTAGAGAAGGACTAGCCTTCGGAGAGACCCAGTACTTC | CSAREGLAFGETQYF
16 | - | TRBJ2-3 | many | TRBV7-2 | TGTGCCAGCAGCTTACTTCCGACATCACCGGGAAATACGCAGTATTTT | CASSLLPTSPGNTQYF
12 | - | TRBJ2-3 | many | TRBV27 | TGTGCCAGCAGTTCCCCGGGATATACGCAGTATTTT | CASSSPGYTQYF
11 | - | TRBJ2-7 | many | TRBV5-1 | TGCGCCAGCACCCACGGGTACGAGCAGTACTTC | CASTHGYEQYF
14 | - | TRBJ2-7 | many | TRBV20-1 | TGCAGTGCTAGAGACAGGGGCAGTGTTTACGAGCAGTACTTC | CSARDRGSVYEQYF
13 | - | TRBJ2-1 | many | TRBV12-5 | TGTGCTAGTGGTTTGGCGGGGGGCAAAGAGCAGTTCTTC | CASGLAGGKEQFF
14 | - | TRBJ2-5 | many | TRBV29-1 | TGCAGCGTCCGGCAACAGGGATTCCTGGAGACCCAGTACTTC | CSVRQQGFLETQYF
15 | TRBD1 | TRBJ2-2 | many | TRBV4-1 | TGCGCCAGCAGCCTGGACAGGGCGAACACCGGGGAGCTGTTTTTT | CASSLDRANTGELFF
14 | TRBD1 | TRBJ1-2 | - | TRBV3-1 | TGTGCCAGCAGCCGACAGGGGGCTAACTATGGCTACACCTTC | CASSRQGANYGYTF
13 | - | TRBJ2-3 | many | TRBV27 | TGTGCCAGCACAAAGCTGAGCACAGATACGCAGTATTTT | CASTKLSTDTQYF
18 | TRBD2 | TRBJ2-1 | few | TRBV20-1 | TGCAGTGCCCCCGGGGGGGGGAGCGGAGCCATCTCCTACAATGAGCAGTTCTTC | CSAPGGGSGAISYNEQFF
16 | - | TRBJ2-3 | - | TRBV4-1 | TGCGCCAGCAGCCGAGGCCAGGGTGTTGGTACAGATACGCAGTATTTT | CASSRGQGVGTDTQYF
14 | - | TRBJ1-6 | many | TRBV14 | TGTGCCAGCAGCCATCGGGGTCTAAATTCACCCCTCCACTTT | CASSHRGLNSPLHF
13 | - | TRBJ1-4 | many | TRBV19 | TGTGCCAACCCGGGACAAGCAGATGAAAAACTGTTTTTT | CANPGQADEKLFF
15 | TRBD2 | TRBJ2-2 | few | TRBV28 | TGTGCCAGCAGTTTATCCGGGGGGGGATCCGGGGAGCTGTTTTTT | CASSLSGGGSGELFF
18 | TRBD2 | TRBJ2-3 | few | TRBV7-2 | TGTGCCAGCAGCTTAAGGGGGCTAGCGGGGCCTAGCACAGATACGCAGTATTTT | CASSLRGLAGPSTDTQYF
10 | - | TRBJ2-7 | many | TRBV12-5 | TGTGCTAGTGGTTCCTACGAGCAGTACTTC | CASGSYEQYF
15 | TRBD1 | TRBJ1-5 | many | TRBV27 | TGTGCCAGCAGTTTAGATGGACAGGTTAGTCAGCCCCAGCATTTT | CASSLDGQVSQPQHF
19 | TRBD2 | TRBJ2-4 | many | TRBV4-2 | TGTGCCAGCAGCCAAGATCCCGGGTTTTTGGGGACTAGCGGGGGGGTCCAGTACTTC | CASSQDPGFLGTSGGVQYF
16 | - | TRBJ2-3 | - | TRBV5-1 | TGCGCCAGCAGCTTCGGAGACAGGAACCGTGGAGATACGCAGTATTTT | CASSFGDRNRGDTQYF
16 | - | TRBJ2-3 | many | TRBV3-1 | TGTGCCAGCAGCCAAGGTCAGCTCGGGGGCACAGATACGCAGTATTTT | CASSQGQLGGTDTQYF
17 | - | TRBJ1-5 | many | TRBV19 | TGTGCCAGTAGTATAGGATCAGGCACCCATAGCAATCAGCCCCAGCATTTT | CASSIGSGTHSNQPQHF
15 | TRBD2 | TRBJ2-1 | few | TRBV20-1 | TGCAGTGCTAGACCCAGCGGGGGGGTTTACAATGAGCAGTTCTTC | CSARPSGGVYNEQFF
17 | - | TRBJ2-1 | - | TRBV2 | TGTGCCAGCAGTGAAGCGCTTCGACAGCCCTTCTACAATGAGCAGTTCTTC | CASSEALRQPFYNEQFF
16 | TRBD1 | TRBJ2-3 | many | TRBV27 | TGTGCCAGCAGTCGTTACAGGGGGCCTTCCACAGATACGCAGTATTTT | CASSRYRGPSTDTQYF
16 | - | TRBJ2-3 | - | TRBV5-1 | TGCGCCAGCAGCTTGGGGTCGGGGTTGAGCACAGATACGCAGTATTTT | CASSLGSGLSTDTQYF
18 | - | TRBJ1-5 | few | TRBV6-6 | TGTGCCAGCAGTTACCCACCTCTCCGGAGGGGCAAAAATCAGCCCCAGCATTTT | CASSYPPLRRGKNQPQHF
17 | TRBD2 | TRBJ2-2 | many | TRBV4-3 | TGCGCCAGCAGCCAAGTCCCTAGCGGCCCGAACACCGGGGAGCTGTTTTTT | CASSQVPSGPNTGELFF
15 | - | TRBJ1-5 | - | TRBV18 | TGTGCCAGCTCTCCTTCAAGGGGGAGCAATCAGCCCCAGCATTTT | CASSPSRGSNQPQHF
18 | TRBD1 | TRBJ1-5 | few | TRBV12-3/TRBV12-4 | TGTGCCAGCAGTTCCGGGACAGGGGGCTTTTATAGCAATCAGCCCCAGCATTTT | CASSSGTGGFYSNQPQHF
14 | - | TRBJ2-5 | many | TRBV28 | TGTGCCAGCAGTTTATCGCGGAGGGAGGAGACCCAGTACTTC | CASSLSRREETQYF